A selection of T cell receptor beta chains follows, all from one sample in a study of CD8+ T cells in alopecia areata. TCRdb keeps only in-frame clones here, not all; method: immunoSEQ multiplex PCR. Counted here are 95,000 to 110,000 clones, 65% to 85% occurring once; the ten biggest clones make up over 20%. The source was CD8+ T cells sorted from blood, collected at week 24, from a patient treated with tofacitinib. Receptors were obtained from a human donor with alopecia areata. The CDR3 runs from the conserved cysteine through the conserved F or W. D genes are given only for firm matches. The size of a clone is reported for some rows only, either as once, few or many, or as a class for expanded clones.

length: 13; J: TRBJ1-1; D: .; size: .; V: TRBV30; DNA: TGTGCCTGGACCCATAAGGAGGGGATTGAAGCTTTCTTT; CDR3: CAWTHKEGIEAFF
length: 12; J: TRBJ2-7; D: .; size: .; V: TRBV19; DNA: TGTGCCAGTAGTCCTGCGGGTTACGAGCAGTACTTC; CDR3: CASSPAGYEQYF
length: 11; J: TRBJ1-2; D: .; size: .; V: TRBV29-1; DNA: TGCCGTTTAGGGGGGAATGATGGCTACACCTTC; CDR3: CRLGGNDGYTF
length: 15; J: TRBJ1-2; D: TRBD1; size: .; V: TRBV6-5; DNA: TGTGCCAGCAGTTACTCAAGGACAGGGGGCTATGGCTACACCTTC; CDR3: CASSYSRTGGYGYTF
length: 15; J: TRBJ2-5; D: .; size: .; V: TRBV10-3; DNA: TGTGCCATCGCAGTAGGGGATACAGTAAATCAGACCCAGTACTTC; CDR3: CAIAVGDTVNQTQYF
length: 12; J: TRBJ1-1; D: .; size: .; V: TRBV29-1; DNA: TGCAGCGTTGAATCAGGTAACACTGAAGCTTTCTTT; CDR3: CSVESGNTEAFF
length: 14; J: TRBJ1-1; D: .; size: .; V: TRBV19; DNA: TGTGCCAGTAGTCCCCGGAGGGGAGGGAGTGAAGCTTTCTTT; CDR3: CASSPRRGGSEAFF
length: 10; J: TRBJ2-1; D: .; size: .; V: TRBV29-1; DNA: TGCAGCGTTGACGGTATTGAGCAGTTCTTC; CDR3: CSVDGIEQFF
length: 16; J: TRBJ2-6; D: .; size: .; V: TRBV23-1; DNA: TGCGCCAGCAGTCAAATACGGAGCTCTGGGGCCAACGTCCTGACTTTC; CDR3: CASSQIRSSGANVLTF
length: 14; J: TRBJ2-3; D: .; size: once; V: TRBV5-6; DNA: TGTGCCACCCAGGACTCGGAAGGGGAAGATACGCAGTATTTT; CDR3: CATQDSEGEDTQYF
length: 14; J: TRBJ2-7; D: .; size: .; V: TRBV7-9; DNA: TGTGCCAGCAGCTTAGTATCTGTGCCCTACGAGCAGTACTTC; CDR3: CASSLVSVPYEQYF
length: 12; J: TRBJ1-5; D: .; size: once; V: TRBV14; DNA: TGTGCCAGCAGCCAACGAAATCAGCCCCAGCATTTT; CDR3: CASSQRNQPQHF
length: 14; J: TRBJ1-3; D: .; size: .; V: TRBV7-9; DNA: TGTGCCAGCAGCTCGGGTATCTCTGGAAACACCATATATTTT; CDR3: CASSSGISGNTIYF
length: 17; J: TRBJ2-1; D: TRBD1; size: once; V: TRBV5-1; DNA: TGCGCCAGCAGCTTCCGGGACAGGGTGCGAGGGGGCGATGAGCAGTTCTTC; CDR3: CASSFRDRVRGGDEQFF
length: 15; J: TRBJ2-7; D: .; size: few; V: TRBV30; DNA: TGTGCCTGGAGTGACCGGGACCTACCCCCCTACGAGCAGTACTTC; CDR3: CAWSDRDLPPYEQYF
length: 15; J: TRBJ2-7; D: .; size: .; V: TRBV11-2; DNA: TGTGCCAGCAGCTTAGTGGTTCAGGGATTCGGCGAGCAGTACTTC; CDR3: CASSLVVQGFGEQYF
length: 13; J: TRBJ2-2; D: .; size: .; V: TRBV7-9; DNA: TGTGCCAGCAGCCGCACGAACACCGGGGAGCTGTTTTTT; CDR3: CASSRTNTGELFF
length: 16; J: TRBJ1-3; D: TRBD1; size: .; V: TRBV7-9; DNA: TGTGCCAGCAGCTTAGGGCGGGACAGTTCTGGAAACACCATATATTTT; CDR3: CASSLGRDSSGNTIYF
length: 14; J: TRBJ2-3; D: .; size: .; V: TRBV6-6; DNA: TGTGCCAGCAGTTTGAGGGGAACCACAGATACGCAGTATTTT; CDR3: CASSLRGTTDTQYF
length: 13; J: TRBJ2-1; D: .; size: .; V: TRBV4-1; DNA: TGCGCCAGCAGCCAAGATATCCTGGGGGAGCAGTTCTTC; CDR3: CASSQDILGEQFF
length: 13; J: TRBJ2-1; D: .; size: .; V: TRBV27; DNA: TGTGCCAGCAGAGGCAGGGGTCCCAATGAGCAGTTCTTC; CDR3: CASRGRGPNEQFF
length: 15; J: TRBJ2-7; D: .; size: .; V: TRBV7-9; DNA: TGTGCCAGCAGCTTAGAGGGTACCGCTTCCTACGAGCAGTACTTC; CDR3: CASSLEGTASYEQYF
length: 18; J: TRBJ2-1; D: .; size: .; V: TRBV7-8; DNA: TGTGCCAGCAGCTTAGTGGACGGAGGGGCAGTAACCTACAATGAGCAGTTCTTC; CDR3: CASSLVDGGAVTYNEQFF
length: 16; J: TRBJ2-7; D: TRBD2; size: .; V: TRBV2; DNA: TGTGCCAGCAGCCCTCCCCGACTAGCGGATACCTACGAGCAGTACTTC; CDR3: CASSPPRLADTYEQYF
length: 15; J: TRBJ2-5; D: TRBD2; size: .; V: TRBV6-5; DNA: TGTGCCAGCAACCCTAGCGGGGGAACCGGAGAGACCCAGTACTTC; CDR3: CASNPSGGTGETQYF
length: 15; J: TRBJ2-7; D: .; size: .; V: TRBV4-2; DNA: TGTGCCAGCAGCCAAGAGGACGGGGAGCCTTACGAGCAGTACTTC; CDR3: CASSQEDGEPYEQYF
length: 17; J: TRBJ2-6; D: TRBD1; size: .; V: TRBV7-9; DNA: TGTGCCAGCAGCTCACCCCTGCAGGGGGCTGGGGCCAACGTCCTGACTTTC; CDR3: CASSSPLQGAGANVLTF
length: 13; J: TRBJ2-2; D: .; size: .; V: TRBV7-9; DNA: TGTGCCAGCGAGGGGCCCCCCACCGGGGAGCTGTTTTTT; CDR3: CASEGPPTGELFF
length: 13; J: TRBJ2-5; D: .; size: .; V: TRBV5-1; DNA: TGCGCCAGCAGCTTGGTCAGTCAAGAGACCCAGTACTTC; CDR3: CASSLVSQETQYF
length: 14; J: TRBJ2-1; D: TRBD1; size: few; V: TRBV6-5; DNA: TGTGCCAGCAGCGACAGGGTAAAGTACAATGAGCAGTTCTTC; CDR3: CASSDRVKYNEQFF
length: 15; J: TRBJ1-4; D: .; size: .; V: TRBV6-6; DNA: TGTGCCAGCACCCAGAGTGAGACAGGCAGAGAAAAACTGTTTTTT; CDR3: CASTQSETGREKLFF
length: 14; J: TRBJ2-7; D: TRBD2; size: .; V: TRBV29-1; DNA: TGCAGCGTTGGGTCGGGGAGGGCCTCCTACGAGCAGTACTTC; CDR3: CSVGSGRASYEQYF
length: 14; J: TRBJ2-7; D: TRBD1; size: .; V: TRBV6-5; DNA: TGTGCCAGCAGTTACTTCGGGACAGAGTACGAGCAGTACTTC; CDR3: CASSYFGTEYEQYF
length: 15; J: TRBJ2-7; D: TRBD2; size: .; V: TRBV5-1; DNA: TGCGCCAGCAGCCCGGATAGCGGGGGGCCCTACGAGCAGTACTTC; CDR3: CASSPDSGGPYEQYF
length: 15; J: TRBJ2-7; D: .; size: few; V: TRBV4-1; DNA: TGCGCCAGCAGCCAAGAGGGCCTAAGCTCCTACGAGCAGTACTTC; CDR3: CASSQEGLSSYEQYF
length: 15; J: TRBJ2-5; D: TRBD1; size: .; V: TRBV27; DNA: TGTGCCAGCAGTTCCTGGACAGGCGGGCAAGAGACCCAGTACTTC; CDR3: CASSSWTGGQETQYF
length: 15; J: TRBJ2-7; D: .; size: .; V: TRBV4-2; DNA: TGTGCCAGCAGCCAAGAAGACAGTGGATCCTACGAGCAGTACTTC; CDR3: CASSQEDSGSYEQYF
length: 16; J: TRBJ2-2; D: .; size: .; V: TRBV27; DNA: TGTGCCAGCAGTTCTCCGACAGGTTCGAACACCGGGGAGCTGTTTTTT; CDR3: CASSSPTGSNTGELFF
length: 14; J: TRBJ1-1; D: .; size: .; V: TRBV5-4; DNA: TGTGCCAGCAAAGTCTGGGGAGGTGATACTGAAGCTTTCTTT; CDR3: CASKVWGGDTEAFF
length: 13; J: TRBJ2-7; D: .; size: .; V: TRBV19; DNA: TGTGCCAGTAGTATCGGGAGCTCCTACGAGCAGTACTTC; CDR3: CASSIGSSYEQYF
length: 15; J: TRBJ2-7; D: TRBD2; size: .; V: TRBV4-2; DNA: TGTGCCAGCAGCCAAGACGGGATAGCGGGTCAGGAGCAGTACTTC; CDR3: CASSQDGIAGQEQYF
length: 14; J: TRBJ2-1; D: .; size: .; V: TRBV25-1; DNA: TGTGCCAGCAGTGTCGTGAGTGTCAACAATGAGCAGTTCTTC; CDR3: CASSVVSVNNEQFF
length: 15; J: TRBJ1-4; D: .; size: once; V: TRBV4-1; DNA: TGCGCCAGCAGCCAAGGCGGGGCCCAAAATGAAAAACTGTTTTTT; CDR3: CASSQGGAQNEKLFF
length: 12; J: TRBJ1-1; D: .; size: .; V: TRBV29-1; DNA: TGCAGCGTTGAAGAAGGTCTGCGGGTAGCTTTCTTT; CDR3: CSVEEGLRVAFF
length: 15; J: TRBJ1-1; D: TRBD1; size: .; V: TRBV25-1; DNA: TGTGCCAGCAGTGGGAAACAGGGGTTGAACACTGAAGCTTTCTTT; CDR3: CASSGKQGLNTEAFF
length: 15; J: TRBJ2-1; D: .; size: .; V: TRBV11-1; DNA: TGTGCCAGCAGCTTGGACAGTTCAACCTACAATGAGCAGTTCTTC; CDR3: CASSLDSSTYNEQFF
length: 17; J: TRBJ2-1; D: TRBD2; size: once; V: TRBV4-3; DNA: TGCGCCAGCAGCCAAGATTCTCGGGGGGGCTCCTACAATGAGCAGTTCTTC; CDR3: CASSQDSRGGSYNEQFF
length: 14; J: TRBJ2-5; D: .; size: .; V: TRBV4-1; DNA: TGCGCCAGCAGCCCACGGACGGTACAAGAGACCCAGTACTTC; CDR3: CASSPRTVQETQYF
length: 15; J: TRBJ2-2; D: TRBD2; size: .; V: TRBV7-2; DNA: TGTGCCAGCAGCGTAGGGACTAGAGGAACCGGGGAGCTGTTTTTT; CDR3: CASSVGTRGTGELFF
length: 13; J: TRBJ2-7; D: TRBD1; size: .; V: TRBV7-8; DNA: TGTGCCAGCAGCTCGGACAGGGGAGACGAGCAGTACTTC; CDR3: CASSSDRGDEQYF